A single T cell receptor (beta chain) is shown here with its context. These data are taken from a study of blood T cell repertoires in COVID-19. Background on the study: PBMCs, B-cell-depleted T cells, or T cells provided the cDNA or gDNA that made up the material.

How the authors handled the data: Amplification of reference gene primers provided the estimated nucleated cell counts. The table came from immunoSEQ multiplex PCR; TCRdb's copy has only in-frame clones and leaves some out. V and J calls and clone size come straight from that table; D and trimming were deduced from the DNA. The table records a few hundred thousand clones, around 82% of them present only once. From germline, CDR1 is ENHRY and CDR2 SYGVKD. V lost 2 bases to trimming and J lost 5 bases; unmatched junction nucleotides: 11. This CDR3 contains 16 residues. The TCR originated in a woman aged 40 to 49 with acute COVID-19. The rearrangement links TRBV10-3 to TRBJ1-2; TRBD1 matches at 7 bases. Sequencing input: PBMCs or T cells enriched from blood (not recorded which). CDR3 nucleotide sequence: TGTGCCATCAGTGAGGAAGGTGACAGGGCAGGGTATGGCTACACCTTC. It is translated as CAISEEGDRAGYGYTF.